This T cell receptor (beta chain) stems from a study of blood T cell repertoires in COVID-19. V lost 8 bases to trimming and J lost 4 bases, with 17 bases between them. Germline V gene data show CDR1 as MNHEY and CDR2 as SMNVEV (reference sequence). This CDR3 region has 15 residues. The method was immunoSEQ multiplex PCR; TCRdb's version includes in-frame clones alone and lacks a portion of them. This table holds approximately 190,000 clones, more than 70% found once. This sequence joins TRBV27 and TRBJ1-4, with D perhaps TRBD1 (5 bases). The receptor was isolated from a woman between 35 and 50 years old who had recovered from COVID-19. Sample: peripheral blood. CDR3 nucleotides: TGTGCCAGCCGGAGCTCTGGGGGGGGTAATGAAAAACTGTTTTTT. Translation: CASRSSGGGNEKLFF.